This TCR beta chain was captured by sequencing in a study of T cell repertoires in cytomegalovirus infection. The study, taken as a whole, reports: HLA-C-restricted, CMV-specific TCR beta clonotypes were dominant ex vivo.

One entry per CDR3 protein results from TCRdb running MiXCR on the reads. This sample has hundreds of thousands of distinct CDR3 sequences, with 30% to 35% found just once. Turning to this clonotype: Its target is not known.

This clonotype was sampled from a human donor in good health (CMV status not recorded). Some clones in this sample may be carry-over from other donors' samples. Sequences were derived from cultured PBMCs, sampled from culture after CMV antigen stimulation.

CDR3 coding DNA: TGTGCCGCAAGGGCGGCAGTCCCCTATAATTCACCCCTCCACTTT. It yields the protein CAARAAVPYNSPLHF. The J gene is TRBJ1-6, the V gene TRBV27; D uncertain. The CDR3 loop spans 15 amino acids. Germline V gene sequence: CDR1 MNHEY, CDR2 SMNVEV (reference sequence). V dropped 11 bases and J dropped 2 bases, with 16 bases sitting between them.